This T cell receptor beta chain was found in a study of T cell responses to AZD1222 COVID-19 vaccine. This table comes from immunoSEQ multiplex PCR, and its TCRdb copy is limited to in-frame clones, with some not included. The sample consists of approximately 140,000 clones, roughly 92% of them appearing once. Sequencing was performed on peripheral blood, taken 28 days after the second AZD1222 dose. The TCR comes from an adult who received the AZD1222 COVID-19 vaccine.

Here the CDR3 DNA reads TGTGCCAGTAGTATCGGGGACAGGGGATCGAATCAGCCCCAGCATTTT. The encoded protein is CASSIGDRGSNQPQHF. The chain uses TRBV19 and TRBJ1-5; 10 nucleotides align to TRBD1. Germline V gene sequence: CDR1 LNHDA, CDR2 SQIVND (reference sequence). The CDR3 contains 16 residues. V trimming: 3 bases; J trimming: 4 bases; junction bases outside the gene matches: 6.